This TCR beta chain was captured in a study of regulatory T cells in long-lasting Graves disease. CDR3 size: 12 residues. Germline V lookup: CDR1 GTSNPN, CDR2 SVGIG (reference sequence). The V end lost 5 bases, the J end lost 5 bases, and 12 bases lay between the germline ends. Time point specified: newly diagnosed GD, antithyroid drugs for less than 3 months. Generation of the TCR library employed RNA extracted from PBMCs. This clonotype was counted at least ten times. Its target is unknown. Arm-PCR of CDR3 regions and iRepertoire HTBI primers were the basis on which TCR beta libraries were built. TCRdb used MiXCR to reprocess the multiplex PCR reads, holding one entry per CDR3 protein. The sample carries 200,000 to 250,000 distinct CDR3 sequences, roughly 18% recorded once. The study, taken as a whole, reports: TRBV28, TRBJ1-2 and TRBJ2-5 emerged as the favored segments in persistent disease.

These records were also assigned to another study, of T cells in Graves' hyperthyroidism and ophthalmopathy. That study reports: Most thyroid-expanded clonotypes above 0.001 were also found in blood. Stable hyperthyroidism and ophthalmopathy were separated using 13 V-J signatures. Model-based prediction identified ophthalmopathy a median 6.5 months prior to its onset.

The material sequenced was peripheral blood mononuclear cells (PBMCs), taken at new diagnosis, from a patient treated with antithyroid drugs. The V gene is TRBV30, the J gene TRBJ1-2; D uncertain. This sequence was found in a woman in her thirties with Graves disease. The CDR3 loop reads CAWGRAQYGYTF. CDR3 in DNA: TGTGCCTGGGGAAGGGCCCAATATGGCTACACCTTC.